This TCR beta chain originates from a study of cytomegalovirus exposure and HLA in healthy donors. The PCR had 60 Vbeta and 13 Jbeta primers. Repertoires were generated with immunoSEQ multiplex PCR, while TCRdb's copy carries only in-frame clones and drops some. The sample lists approximately 100,000 clones; over 60% were seen once. J was trimmed by 5 bases and V by 6 bases; bases with no gene match: 10. Germline V CDR1 and CDR2: MDHEN, SYDVKM. The CDR3 contains 15 residues. The study's findings and limits: Most observed TCR sequences were rare, whereas some public TCRs were detected in many donors.

As regards this clone: The antigen remains unidentified.

V and J are TRBV28 and TRBJ1-5, with 7 bases that match TRBD1. Sequenced sample: PBMCs. This clonotype originated in a woman in her forties or fifties in good health and CMV-seropositive. CDR3 bases: TGTGCCAGCAGCTCACGGACAGGTACCTATCAGCCCCAGCATTTT. Translation gives CASSSRTGTYQPQHF.